This T cell receptor (beta chain) was identified in a study of CD8+CD57+ T cells in acquired aplastic anemia. Overall study results and limits: The study identified around 28 CD8+ CDR3 sequences shared by patients and controls.

Comments on this clonotype: The antigen remains unidentified.

CDR1 SGDLS and CDR2 YYNGEE come from the germline V gene. Trimming shortened V by 2 bases and J by 6 bases, and 17 bases separated the two germline ends. The CDR3 loop spans 15 amino acids. Genomic DNA provided the template from which TCR beta VDJ and CDR3 profiles were obtained. TCRdb reprocessed the reads with MiXCR, giving one entry per CDR3 protein. The sample lists 150,000 to 200,000 distinct CDR3 sequences, around 75% occurring once. Individuals selected for sequencing had exhibited CD8+CD57+ cell expansion on flow cytometry. The chain couples TRBV9 to TRBJ1-1, with a possible D match to TRBD1 (6 bases). The sequence was collected from a human donor with aplastic anemia. Input material: sorted CD4+, CD8+, or CD8+CD57+ T cells (not recorded which) from PBMCs. The DNA of the CDR3 is TGTGCCAGCAGCGTGTACAGGGCGGAGGGGTCTGAAGCTTTCTTT. This gives the protein CASSVYRAEGSEAFF.